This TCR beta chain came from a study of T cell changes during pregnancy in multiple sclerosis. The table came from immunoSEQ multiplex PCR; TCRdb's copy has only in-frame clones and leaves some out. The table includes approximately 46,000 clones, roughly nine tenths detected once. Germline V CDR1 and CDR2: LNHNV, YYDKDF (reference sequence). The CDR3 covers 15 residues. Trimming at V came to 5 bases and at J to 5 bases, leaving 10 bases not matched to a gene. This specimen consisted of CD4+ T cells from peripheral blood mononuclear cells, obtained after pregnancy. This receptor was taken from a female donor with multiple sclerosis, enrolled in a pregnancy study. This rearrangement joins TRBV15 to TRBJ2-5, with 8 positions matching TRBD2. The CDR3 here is CATSGASGSWETQYF. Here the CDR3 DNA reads TGTGCCACCAGCGGAGCTAGCGGGTCGTGGGAGACCCAGTACTTC.